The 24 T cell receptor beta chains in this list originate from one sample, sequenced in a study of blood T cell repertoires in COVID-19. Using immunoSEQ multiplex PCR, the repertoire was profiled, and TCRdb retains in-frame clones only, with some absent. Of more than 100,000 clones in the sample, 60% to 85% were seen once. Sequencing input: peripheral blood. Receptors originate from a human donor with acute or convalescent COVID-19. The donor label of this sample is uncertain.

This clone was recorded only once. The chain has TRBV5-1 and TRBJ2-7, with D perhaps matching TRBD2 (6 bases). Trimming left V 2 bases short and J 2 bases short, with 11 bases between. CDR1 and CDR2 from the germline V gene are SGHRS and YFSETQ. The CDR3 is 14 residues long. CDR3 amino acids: CASSLVGRTYEQYF. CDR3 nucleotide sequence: TGCGCCAGCAGCTTAGTGGGGAGGACCTACGAGCAGTACTTC.

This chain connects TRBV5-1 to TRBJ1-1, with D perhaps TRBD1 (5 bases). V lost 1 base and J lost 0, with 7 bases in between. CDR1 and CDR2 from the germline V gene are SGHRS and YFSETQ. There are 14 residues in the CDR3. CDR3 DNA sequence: TGCGCCAGCAGCTTGAGGGGTATGAACACTGAAGCTTTCTTT. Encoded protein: CASSLRGMNTEAFF.

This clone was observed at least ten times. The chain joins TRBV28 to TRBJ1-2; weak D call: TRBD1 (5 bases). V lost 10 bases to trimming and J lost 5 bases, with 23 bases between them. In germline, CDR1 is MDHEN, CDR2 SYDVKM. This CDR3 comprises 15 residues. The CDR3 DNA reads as TGTGCCACCAGACTACAGGTGTTGGGATCTTATGGCTACACCTTC. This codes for CATRLQVLGSYGYTF.

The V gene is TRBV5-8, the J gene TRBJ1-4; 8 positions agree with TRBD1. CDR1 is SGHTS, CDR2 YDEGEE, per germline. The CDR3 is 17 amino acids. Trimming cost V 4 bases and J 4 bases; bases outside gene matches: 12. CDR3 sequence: CASSIGQGRGDNEKLFF. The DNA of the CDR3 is TGTGCCAGCAGCATCGGACAGGGCCGTGGGGATAATGAAAAACTGTTTTTT.

CDR3 in DNA: TGTGCCAGCTCACCGGGACAGGGTACCTACAATGAGCAGTTCTTC. As protein: CASSPGQGTYNEQFF. The chain couples TRBV18 to TRBJ2-1, with TRBD1 identical over 9 bases. The CDR3 is 15 amino acids. Germline CDR1 reads KGHSH; CDR2 reads LQKENI. Losses at the gene ends were 3 bases for V and 2 bases for J; bases not matched to a gene: 2.

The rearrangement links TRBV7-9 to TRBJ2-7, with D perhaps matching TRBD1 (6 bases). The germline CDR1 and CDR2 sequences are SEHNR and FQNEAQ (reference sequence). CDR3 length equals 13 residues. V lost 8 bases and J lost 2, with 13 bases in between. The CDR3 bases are TGTGCCAGCCTGTCGTCAGGGGCCTACGAGCAGTACTTC. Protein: CASLSSGAYEQYF.

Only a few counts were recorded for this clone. In DNA, the CDR3 is TGTGCCAGCAGCCATAGAAGGACGCGGGGGGCTCAAGACAATGAGCAGTTCTTC. Translation: CASSHRRTRGAQDNEQFF. The chain has TRBV7-9 and TRBJ2-1; 8 positions agree with TRBD2. This CDR3 has 18 residues. The germline V gene encodes CDR1 SEHNR and CDR2 FQNEAQ (reference sequence). The V and J ends lost 5 bases and 5 bases, in that order; junction bases with no gene match: 17.

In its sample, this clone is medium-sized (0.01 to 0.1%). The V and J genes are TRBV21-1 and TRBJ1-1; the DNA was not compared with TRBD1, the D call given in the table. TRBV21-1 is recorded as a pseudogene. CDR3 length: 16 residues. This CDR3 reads CASSKRGRTGDTEAFF. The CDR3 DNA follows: TGTGCCAGCAGCAAACGAGGAAGGACAGGAGACACTGAAGCTTTCTTT.

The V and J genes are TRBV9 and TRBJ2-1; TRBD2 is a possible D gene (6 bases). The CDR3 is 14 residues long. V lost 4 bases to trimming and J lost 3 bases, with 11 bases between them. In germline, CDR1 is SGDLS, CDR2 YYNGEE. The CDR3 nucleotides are TGTGCCAGCAGCACCCGGGGGAACTACAATGAGCAGTTCTTC. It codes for CASSTRGNYNEQFF.

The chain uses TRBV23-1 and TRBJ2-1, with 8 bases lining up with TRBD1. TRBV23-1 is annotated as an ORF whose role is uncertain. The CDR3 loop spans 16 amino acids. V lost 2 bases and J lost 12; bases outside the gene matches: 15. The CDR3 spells CASSQNSKGQVKGQFF. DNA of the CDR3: TGCGCCAGCAGTCAAAATTCAAAGGGACAGGTCAAGGGGCAGTTCTTC.

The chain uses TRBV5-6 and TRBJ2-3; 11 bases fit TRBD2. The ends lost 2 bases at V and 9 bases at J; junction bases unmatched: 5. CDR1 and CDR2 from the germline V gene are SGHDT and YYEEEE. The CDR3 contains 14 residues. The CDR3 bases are TGTGCCAGCAGCTTCATGACTAGCGGGGTAACGCAGTATTTT. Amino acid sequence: CASSFMTSGVTQYF.

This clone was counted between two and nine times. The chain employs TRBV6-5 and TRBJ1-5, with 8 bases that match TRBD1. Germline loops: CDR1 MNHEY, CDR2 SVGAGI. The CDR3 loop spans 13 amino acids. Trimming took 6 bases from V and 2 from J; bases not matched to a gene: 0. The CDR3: CASRQGGNQPQHF. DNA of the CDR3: TGTGCCAGCAGACAGGGGGGCAATCAGCCCCAGCATTTT.

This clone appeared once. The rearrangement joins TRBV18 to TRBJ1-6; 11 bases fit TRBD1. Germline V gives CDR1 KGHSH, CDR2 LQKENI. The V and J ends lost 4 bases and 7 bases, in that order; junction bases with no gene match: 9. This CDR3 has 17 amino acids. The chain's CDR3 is CASSLSGTGGRNSPLHF. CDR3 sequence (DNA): TGTGCCAGCTCACTCTCCGGGACAGGGGGGAGGAATTCACCCCTCCACTTT.

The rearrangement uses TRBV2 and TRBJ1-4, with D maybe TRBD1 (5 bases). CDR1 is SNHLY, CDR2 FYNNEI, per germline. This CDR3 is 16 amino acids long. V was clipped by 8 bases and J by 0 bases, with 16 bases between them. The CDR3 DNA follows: TGTGCCAGCCGGAGGGGCGTTTGGGCAACTAATGAAAAACTGTTTTTT. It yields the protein CASRRGVWATNEKLFF.

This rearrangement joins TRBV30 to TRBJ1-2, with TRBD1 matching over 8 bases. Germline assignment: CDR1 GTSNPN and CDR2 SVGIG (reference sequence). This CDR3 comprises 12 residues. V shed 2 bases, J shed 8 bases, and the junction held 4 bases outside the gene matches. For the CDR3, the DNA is TGTGCCTGGAGTCCGGACAGGGACGGCTACACCTTC. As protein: CAWSPDRDGYTF.

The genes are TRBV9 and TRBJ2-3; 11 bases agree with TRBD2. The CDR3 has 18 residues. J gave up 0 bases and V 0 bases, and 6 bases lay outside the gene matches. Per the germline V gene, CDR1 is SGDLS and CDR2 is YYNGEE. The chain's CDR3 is CASSVGTSGLLSTDTQYF. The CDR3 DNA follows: TGTGCCAGCAGCGTAGGGACTAGCGGGCTCCTTAGCACAGATACGCAGTATTTT.

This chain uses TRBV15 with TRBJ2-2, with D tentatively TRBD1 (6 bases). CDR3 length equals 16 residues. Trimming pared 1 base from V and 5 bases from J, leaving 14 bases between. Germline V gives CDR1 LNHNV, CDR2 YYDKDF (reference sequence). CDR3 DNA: TGTGCCACCAGCAGAGGGGGCAGGGGTTATACCGGGGAGCTGTTTTTT. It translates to CATSRGGRGYTGELFF. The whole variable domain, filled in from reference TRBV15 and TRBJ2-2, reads DAMVIQNPRYQVTQFGKPVTLSCSQTLNHNVMYWYQQKSSQAPKLLFHYYDKDFNNEADTPDNFQSRRPNTSFCFLDIRSPGLGDTAMYLCATSRGGRGYTGELFFGEGSRLTVL.

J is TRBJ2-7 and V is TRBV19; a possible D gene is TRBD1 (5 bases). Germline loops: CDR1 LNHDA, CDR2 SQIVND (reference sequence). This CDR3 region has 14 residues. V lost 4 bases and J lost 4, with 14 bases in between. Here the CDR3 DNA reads TGTGCCAGTAGTAATAGGGGCAGACCTTACGAGCAGTACTTC. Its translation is CASSNRGRPYEQYF. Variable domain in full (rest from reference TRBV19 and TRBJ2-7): DGGITQSPKYLFRKEGQNVTLSCEQNLNHDAMYWYRQDPGQGLRLIYYSQIVNDFQKGDIAEGYSVSREKKESFPLTVTSAQKNPTAFYLCASSNRGRPYEQYFGPGTRLTVT.

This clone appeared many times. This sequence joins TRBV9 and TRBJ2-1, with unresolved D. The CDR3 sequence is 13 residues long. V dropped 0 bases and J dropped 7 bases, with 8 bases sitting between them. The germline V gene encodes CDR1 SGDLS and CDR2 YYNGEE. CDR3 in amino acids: CASSVGGLNEQFF. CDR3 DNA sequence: TGTGCCAGCAGCGTAGGCGGTCTAAATGAGCAGTTCTTC.

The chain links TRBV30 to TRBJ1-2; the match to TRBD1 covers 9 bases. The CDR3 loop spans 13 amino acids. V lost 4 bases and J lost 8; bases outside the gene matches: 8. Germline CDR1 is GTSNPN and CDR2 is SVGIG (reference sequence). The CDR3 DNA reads TGTGCCTGGAACCAACAGGGGGCCAGAGGCTACACCTTC. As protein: CAWNQQGARGYTF.

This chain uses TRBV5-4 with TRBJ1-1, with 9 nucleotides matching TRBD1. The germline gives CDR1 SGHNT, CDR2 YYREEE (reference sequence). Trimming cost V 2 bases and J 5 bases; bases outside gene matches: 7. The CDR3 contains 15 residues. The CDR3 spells CASSFETGGITEAFF. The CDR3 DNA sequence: TGTGCCAGCAGCTTTGAGACAGGGGGTATAACTGAAGCTTTCTTT.

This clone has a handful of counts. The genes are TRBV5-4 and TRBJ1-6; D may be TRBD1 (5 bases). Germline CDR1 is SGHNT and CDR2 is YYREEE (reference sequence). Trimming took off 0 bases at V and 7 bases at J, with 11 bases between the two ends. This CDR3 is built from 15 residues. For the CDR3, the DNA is TGTGCCAGCAGCTTGGCCTCTAGGGGCAATTCACCCCTCCACTTT. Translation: CASSLASRGNSPLHF.

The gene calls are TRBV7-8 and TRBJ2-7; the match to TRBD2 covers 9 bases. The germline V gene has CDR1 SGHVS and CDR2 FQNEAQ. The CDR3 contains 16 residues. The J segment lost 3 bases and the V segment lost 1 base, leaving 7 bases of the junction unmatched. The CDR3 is CASSLVGRGGFYEQYF. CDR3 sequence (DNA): TGTGCCAGCAGCTTAGTCGGGCGGGGGGGCTTCTACGAGCAGTACTTC.

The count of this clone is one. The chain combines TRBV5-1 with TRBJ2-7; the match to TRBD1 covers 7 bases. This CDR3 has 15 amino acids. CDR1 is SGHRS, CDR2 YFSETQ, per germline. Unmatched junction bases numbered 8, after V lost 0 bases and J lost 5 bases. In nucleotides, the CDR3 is TGCGCCAGCAGCTTGGCCGGGAACAGGGGCCACGAGCAGTACTTC. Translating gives CASSLAGNRGHEQYF.